The present T cell receptor (beta chain) was sequenced within a study of blood T cell repertoires in COVID-19. Overall study context: Whether acute or convalescent, the COVID-19 samples came from the United States, Italy and Spain. T cells, B-cell-depleted T cells, or PBMCs supplied cDNA or gDNA.

As processed by the authors: Amplified reference gene primers provided the basis for estimating nucleated cell counts. The assay was immunoSEQ multiplex PCR, and TCRdb's table has in-frame clones only and misses some. Clonal size and the V and J genes are those of that table, whereas D and trimming came from the DNA. The sample lists under 200,000 clones, approximately 80% seen once, with around 13% in the top ten. This TCR came from an older man who had recovered from COVID-19. Sequencing was carried out using peripheral blood.

CDR3 region: CASLGQGVTDKPDTQYF. In nucleotides, the CDR3 is TGTGCCAGCCTAGGACAGGGGGTTACCGATAAACCAGATACGCAGTATTTT. The chain couples TRBV2 to TRBJ2-3, with TRBD1 identical over 10 bases. V gave up 8 bases and J gave up 4 bases; unmatched junction bases: 15. Per the germline V gene, CDR1 is SNHLY and CDR2 is FYNNEI. The CDR3 totals 17 residues.